This is a list of T cell receptor beta chains from one sample in a study. TCRdb re-analysed the 5' RACE reads in MiXCR, keeping a single row per CDR3 protein. The sample shows roughly 6,000 distinct CDR3 sequences, more than 50% of them seen only once. Material for sequencing was tumor-infiltrating memory CD4+ T cells sorted from the breast tumor. The receptors were gathered from a female donor with breast cancer. Each CDR3 is given with its conserved first and last residue. The D gene is left open where the match is weak. Some rows have no size entry. The others give once, few or many, or a class for an expanded clone.

j_gene	v_gene	d_gene	abundance	CDR3aa	CDR3nt
TRBJ2-3	TRBV7-2	TRBD2	few	CASSVSGRADTQYF	TGTGCCAGCAGCGTTAGCGGGAGGGCAGATACGCAGTATTTT
TRBJ2-1	TRBV20-1	TRBD2	few	CSAEKTSGSFNEQFF	TGCAGTGCCGAAAAGACTAGCGGGAGCTTTAATGAGCAGTTCTTC
TRBJ2-7	TRBV12-3/TRBV12-4	TRBD2	few	CASSLGGRSSYEQYF	TGTGCCAGCAGTTTGGGAGGGCGTTCATCCTACGAGCAGTACTTC
TRBJ2-3	TRBV27	-	-	CASSSVTDTQYF	TGTGCCAGCAGCTCCGTCACAGATACGCAGTATTTT
TRBJ1-2	TRBV4-1	-	-	CASSHQARPDYGYTF	TGCGCCAGCAGCCACCAGGCCCGGCCGGACTATGGCTACACCTTC
TRBJ1-1	TRBV20-1	-	few	CSARSVGRQYTEAFF	TGCAGTGCTAGATCGGTGGGGAGGCAGTACACTGAAGCTTTCTTT
TRBJ1-1	TRBV10-2	-	-	CASTTEYTEAFF	TGTGCCAGCACGACGGAGTACACTGAAGCTTTCTTT
TRBJ2-7	TRBV11-2	TRBD1	once	CASSFRQGPSSYEQYF	TGTGCCAGCAGCTTCCGACAGGGTCCGAGCTCCTACGAGCAGTACTTC
TRBJ2-5	TRBV7-3	-	-	CASSSGPQETQYF	TGTGCCAGCAGTTCGGGCCCTCAAGAGACCCAGTACTTC
TRBJ1-6	TRBV20-1	-	-	CSARDEPAYNSPLHF	TGCAGTGCTAGAGATGAGCCAGCATATAATTCACCCCTCCACTTT
TRBJ2-3	TRBV20-1	-	-	CSARPSGDTQYF	TGCAGTGCCCGCCCCAGCGGGGATACGCAGTATTTT
TRBJ2-1	TRBV20-1	-	-	CSARRDSYNEQFF	TGCAGTGCTAGGCGGGACTCCTACAATGAGCAGTTCTTC
TRBJ1-6	TRBV7-3	-	-	CAIDRDESPLHF	TGTGCCATCGATCGGGACGAATCACCCCTCCACTTT
TRBJ2-3	TRBV20-1	-	-	CGARDWRDQTDTQYF	TGCGGTGCTAGAGATTGGCGGGACCAAACAGATACGCAGTATTTT
TRBJ2-5	TRBV20-1	-	-	CSASQGDSLTAQYF	TGCAGTGCTAGTCAGGGAGACTCTCTGACGGCCCAGTACTTC
TRBJ2-1	TRBV12-3/TRBV12-4	TRBD1	few	CASSRHRDRIRNEQFF	TGTGCCAGCAGCCGCCACCGGGACAGGATACGTAATGAGCAGTTCTTC
TRBJ2-1	TRBV4-1	TRBD2	once	CASSRDSAGATSYNEQFF	TGCGCCAGCAGCCGAGATTCAGCGGGAGCGACCTCCTACAATGAGCAGTTCTTC
TRBJ2-1	TRBV11-1	-	once	CASSLVSGVGGTDEQFF	TGTGCCAGCAGCTTAGTTTCCGGCGTCGGAGGGACAGATGAGCAGTTCTTC
TRBJ2-3	TRBV20-1	TRBD2	-	CRPIAGDTDTQYF	TGCAGACCTATAGCGGGAGATACAGATACGCAGTATTTT
TRBJ1-2	TRBV20-1	-	few	CSARGESGYGYTF	TGCAGTGCTAGAGGGGAATCCGGCTATGGCTACACCTTC
TRBJ2-2	TRBV6-1	-	-	CASSWTANTGELFF	TGTGCCAGCAGTTGGACAGCGAACACCGGGGAGCTGTTTTTT
TRBJ1-2	TRBV4-2	-	-	CASSQDRQGGGYTF	TGTGCCAGCAGCCAAGATAGGCAGGGCGGAGGCTACACCTTC
TRBJ2-7	TRBV12-3/TRBV12-4	-	-	CASGSGSYEQYF	TGTGCCAGCGGGTCGGGCTCCTACGAGCAGTACTTC
TRBJ2-1	TRBV20-1	-	-	CSAQTSSRYNEQFF	TGCAGTGCTCAAACTAGCTCAAGATACAATGAGCAGTTCTTC
TRBJ2-7	TRBV13	-	few	CASSSKQGGRDEQYF	TGTGCCAGCAGCTCCAAACAGGGGGGGCGCGACGAGCAGTACTTC
TRBJ1-2	TRBV6-1	-	-	CASRVFGYTF	TGTGCCAGCAGAGTATTTGGCTACACCTTC
TRBJ2-3	TRBV5-1	TRBD2	few	CASSPRGGRADTQYF	TGCGCCAGCAGCCCACGCGGGGGGCGTGCAGATACGCAGTATTTT
TRBJ2-7	TRBV15	-	-	CATSRDRGRAYEQYF	TGTGCCACCAGCAGAGATCGAGGCAGAGCCTACGAGCAGTACTTC
TRBJ1-1	TRBV10-3	TRBD1	-	CAISEGQGGTEAFF	TGTGCCATCAGTGAGGGACAGGGGGGCACTGAAGCTTTCTTT
TRBJ2-3	TRBV5-1	TRBD2	once	CASSLAPLAGGVDTQYF	TGCGCCAGCAGCTTGGCCCCTCTCGCGGGAGGTGTAGATACGCAGTATTTT
TRBJ2-1	TRBV6-1	-	-	CASSGGNSYNEQFF	TGTGCCAGCAGTGGTGGGAATAGTTACAATGAGCAGTTCTTC
TRBJ2-3	TRBV12-3/TRBV12-4	TRBD1	-	CASTATGGSDTQYF	TGTGCCAGCACCGCGACAGGGGGCTCAGATACGCAGTATTTT
TRBJ2-7	TRBV7-8	-	few	CASSPPRTDEQYF	TGTGCCAGCAGCCCCCCCCGGACTGACGAGCAGTACTTC